The sample holds many counts of the clone carrying this T cell receptor (beta chain). Amplified TCR beta CDR3 regions came from RNA transcripts. First-round RT-PCR targeting the TCR CDR3 was performed with the HTBI primer set. From the multiplex PCR reads, TCRdb called clonotypes with MiXCR, one entry per CDR3 protein. This sample has fewer than 800,000 distinct CDR3 sequences, with about 17% found just once. With 4 bases removed from V and 0 bases from J, the gap between germline ends came to 8 bases. The V gene's germline CDR1 is SEHNR and CDR2 FQNEAQ (reference sequence). The CDR3 is 14 amino acids. This record comes from a study of T cells in Graves' hyperthyroidism and ophthalmopathy. The PBMCs were taken from approximately 9 ml of fresh peripheral blood.

This clonotype was sampled from a man aged 18-30 years with Graves' hyperthyroidism. Sequenced: blood. The chain has TRBV7-9 and TRBJ2-3; no reliable D call. For the CDR3, the DNA is TGTGCCAGCAGCTCACAACATAGCACAGATACGCAGTATTTT. Its translation: CASSSQHSTDTQYF.